Following are 28 T cell receptor beta chains from one sample sequenced in a study of cytomegalovirus exposure and HLA in healthy donors. It was with 60 Vbeta and 13 Jbeta primers that the PCR ran. The repertoire was sequenced with immunoSEQ multiplex PCR; TCRdb's copy has only in-frame clones and lacks some. The table shows roughly 260,000 clones, with approximately 84% occurring only once. Sequencing was done on a sample of PBMCs. These receptors were collected from a woman between 40 and 50 years old in good health and CMV-seropositive.

V gene TRBV5-4 combines with J gene TRBJ2-6; no definite D call. The CDR3 extends over 18 amino acids. Trimming shortened V by 7 bases and J by 0 bases, and 20 bases separated the two germline ends. The germline V gene has CDR1 SGHNT and CDR2 YYREEE (reference sequence). The CDR3 region is CASSRGGSTPSGANVLTF. In DNA form, the CDR3 reads TGTGCCAGCTCCCGAGGTGGCTCAACCCCCTCTGGGGCCAACGTCCTGACTTTC.

V and J are TRBV28 and TRBJ1-2; possibly TRBD1 for D (6 bases). This CDR3 comprises 15 residues. CDR1 and CDR2 from the germline V gene are MDHEN and SYDVKM. Trimming removed 2 bases from V and 8 bases from J, with 18 bases in between. CDR3 nucleotides: TGTGCCAGCAGTTTAGTTAACGGGGTGACAGGCGGCTACACCTTC. This gives the protein CASSLVNGVTGGYTF.

The J gene is TRBJ2-6, the V gene TRBV30; a weak D match, TRBD1 (6 bases). Deletions cut 0 bases from V and 0 bases from J, with 15 bases between. Germline V gives CDR1 GTSNPN, CDR2 SVGIG (reference sequence). This CDR3 region has 18 residues. CDR3 amino acids: CAWSVFMDSTSGANVLTF. The CDR3 DNA reads TGTGCCTGGAGTGTGTTCATGGACAGTACCTCTGGGGCCAACGTCCTGACTTTC. Full variable domain (rest looked up from reference TRBV30 and TRBJ2-6): SQTIHQWPATLVQPVGSPLSLECTVEGTSNPNLYWYRQAAGRGLQLLFYSVGIGQISSEVPQNLSASRPQDRQFILSSKKLLLSDSGFYLCAWSVFMDSTSGANVLTFGAGSRLTVL.

The rearrangement links TRBV7-3 to TRBJ2-1; TRBD2 matches at 10 bases. The V segment lost 5 bases and the J segment 7 bases; nucleotides outside the gene matches: 8. The length of the CDR3 is 15 residues. Germline lookup yields CDR1 SGHTA and CDR2 FQGTGA. The CDR3: CASSPKAGGMNEQFF. The CDR3 region has the DNA TGTGCCAGCAGCCCCAAAGCGGGAGGGATGAATGAGCAGTTCTTC.

The CDR3 here is CASRPAAGGFYEQYF. The CDR3 DNA reads as TGTGCCAGCAGGCCAGCGGCAGGGGGCTTCTACGAGCAGTACTTC. This chain links TRBV6-1 with TRBJ2-7, with 8 bases that match TRBD1. Losses at the gene ends were 6 bases for V and 3 bases for J; bases not matched to a gene: 10. Germline V gives CDR1 MNHNS, CDR2 SASEGT. The CDR3 length is 15 residues.

To note about this clone: Additional DNA sequences in this sample encode the identical CDR3. The chain joins TRBV18 to TRBJ2-7; no reliable D call. CDR1 KGHSH and CDR2 LQKENI come from the germline V gene. The CDR3 runs to 12 residues. The V end was cut by 3 bases, the J end by 0 bases, with 3 bases between. This CDR3 is CASSPSSYEQYF. Written as DNA, the CDR3 is TGTGCCAGCTCACCTAGCTCCTACGAGCAGTACTTC.

The chain carries TRBV6-1 and TRBJ2-1, with 11 nucleotides matching TRBD2. There are 17 residues in the CDR3. Germline CDR1 and CDR2: MNHNS and SASEGT. With 0 bases clipped from V and 5 bases from J, the junction kept 6 bases outside the gene matches. CDR3 loop: CASSEAFGLAGNNEQFF. The CDR3 coding sequence is TGTGCCAGCAGTGAAGCTTTCGGACTAGCGGGCAACAATGAGCAGTTCTTC.

This clone was counted a few times. CDR3 in amino acids: CASSLVLAQGYEQYF. The DNA for the CDR3 is TGCGCCAGCAGCTTGGTCCTGGCGCAGGGCTACGAGCAGTACTTC. The rearrangement joins TRBV5-1 to TRBJ2-7; TRBD1 is a possible D gene (5 bases). The CDR3 spans 15 residues. The germline V and J ends were trimmed by 0 bases and 3 bases, with 13 bases remaining between them. In germline, CDR1 is SGHRS, CDR2 YFSETQ.

V usage is TRBV9 and J usage is TRBJ2-2; 8 bases fit TRBD2. The germline gives CDR1 SGDLS, CDR2 YYNGEE. Germline trimming cut 0 bases from V and 7 bases from J; bases unmatched to any gene: 11. The CDR3 totals 17 residues. Here the CDR3 reads CASSVELWREVGGELFF. The CDR3 DNA sequence: TGTGCCAGCAGCGTAGAGTTATGGCGGGAGGTCGGCGGGGAGCTGTTTTTT.

The chain has TRBV27 and TRBJ2-6, with 8 bases aligning to TRBD2. The germline CDR1 and CDR2 sequences are MNHEY and SMNVEV (reference sequence). This CDR3 has 17 amino acids. With V trimmed by 5 bases and J by 2 bases, 8 bases remained unmatched. The CDR3 region is CASSPPGLAPGANVLTF. In DNA, the CDR3 is TGTGCCAGCAGTCCTCCCGGACTAGCTCCTGGGGCCAACGTCCTGACTTTC.

This clone was seen a few times. The gene calls are TRBV18 and TRBJ1-5; a weak D match, TRBD1 (6 bases). V lost 3 bases and J lost 4, with 13 bases in between. The CDR3 has 15 amino acids. Germline-derived CDR1 and CDR2 are KGHSH and LQKENI. CDR3 loop: CASSPAGAKNQPQHF. CDR3 coding DNA: TGTGCCAGCTCACCGGCGGGGGCTAAAAATCAGCCCCAGCATTTT.

The J gene is TRBJ2-7, the V gene TRBV27; D unclear. Per the germline V gene, CDR1 is MNHEY and CDR2 is SMNVEV (reference sequence). The CDR3 spans 14 residues. V lost 2 bases and J lost 1, with 9 bases in between. For the CDR3, the DNA is TGTGCCAGCAGTTTAGGGTTGGAGTCCTACGAGCAGTACTTC. Translating it yields CASSLGLESYEQYF.

This rearrangement joins TRBV30 to TRBJ2-7; D remains unclear. The CDR3 has 14 residues. The V gene's germline CDR1 is GTSNPN and CDR2 SVGIG (reference sequence). Trimming took 1 base from V and 7 from J, leaving 17 bases between them. CDR3 sequence reads: CAWSDPPDPREQYF. The CDR3 DNA reads TGTGCCTGGAGTGACCCCCCCGACCCCAGGGAGCAGTACTTC.

This clone was counted a few times. V gene TRBV2 combines with J gene TRBJ1-1; D may be TRBD1 (6 bases). This CDR3 contains 15 residues. Trimming cost V 7 bases and J 1 base, with 16 bases left between them. CDR1 is SNHLY, CDR2 FYNNEI, per germline. The chain's CDR3 is CASIRGNRENTEAFF. Written as DNA, the CDR3 is TGTGCCAGCATACGTGGTAACAGGGAGAACACTGAAGCTTTCTTT. The full variable domain, in which reference TRBV2 and TRBJ1-1 provide the parts outside the CDR3, is EPEVTQTPSHQVTQMGQEVILRCVPISNHLYFYWYRQILGQKVEFLVSFYNNEISEKSEIFDDQFSVERPDGSNFTLKIRSTKLEDSAMYFCASIRGNRENTEAFFGQGTRLTVV.

A few counts support this clone. The chain is built from TRBV19 and TRBJ1-1; D possibly corresponds to TRBD1 (6 bases). This CDR3 spans 17 amino acids. The V end was cut by 5 bases, the J end by 0 bases, with 19 bases between. Germline V gives CDR1 LNHDA, CDR2 SQIVND (reference sequence). This CDR3 reads CASSGRTVQILNTEAFF. CDR3 in DNA: TGTGCCAGTAGTGGCCGGACAGTACAAATTCTGAACACTGAAGCTTTCTTT.

The chain recombines TRBV7-2 with TRBJ1-2; no clear D gene. The V end lost 3 bases, the J end lost 5 bases, and 10 bases lay between the germline ends. Germline V CDR1 and CDR2: SGHTA, FQGNSA. This CDR3 comprises 13 residues. CDR3: CASSFYGFYGYTF. The CDR3 nucleotides are TGTGCCAGCAGCTTCTACGGGTTTTATGGCTACACCTTC.

V gene TRBV19 combines with J gene TRBJ2-2, with 9 bases lining up with TRBD1. V lost 5 bases, J lost 5 bases, and 9 bases stayed unmatched. The CDR3 covers 16 residues. Germline lookup yields CDR1 LNHDA and CDR2 SQIVND (reference sequence). The chain's CDR3 is CASSVPGTGWTGELFF. CDR3 nucleotide sequence: TGTGCCAGTAGTGTCCCCGGGACAGGGTGGACCGGGGAGCTGTTTTTT. Combining the CDR3 with reference TRBV19 and TRBJ2-2 gives the whole variable domain DGGITQSPKYLFRKEGQNVTLSCEQNLNHDAMYWYRQDPGQGLRLIYYSQIVNDFQKGDIAEGYSVSREKKESFPLTVTSAQKNPTAFYLCASSVPGTGWTGELFFGEGSRLTVL.

This chain connects TRBV11-3 to TRBJ2-3; D gene unclear. The CDR3 totals 15 residues. The V gene lost 3 bases and the J gene lost 6 bases, with 16 bases spanning the gap. Per germline, CDR1 SGHNT and CDR2 YENEEA. This CDR3 reads CASSLVAGPSDTQYF. In DNA form, the CDR3 reads TGTGCCAGCAGCTTGGTGGCAGGTCCTTCGGATACGCAGTATTTT.

About this clone: This sample includes further DNA sequences coding for the same CDR3. This chain links TRBV10-3 with TRBJ1-3; D call uncertain. The CDR3 runs to 14 residues. CDR1 is ENHRY, CDR2 SYGVKD, per germline. V lost 2 bases, J lost 1 base, and 6 bases lay in between. CDR3 sequence: CAISEGGSGNTIYF. Written as DNA, the CDR3 is TGTGCCATCAGTGAGGGAGGGTCTGGAAACACCATATATTTT.

The chain employs TRBV19 and TRBJ2-1; a weak D match, TRBD2 (5 bases). From germline, CDR1 is LNHDA and CDR2 SQIVND (reference sequence). This CDR3 spans 16 amino acids. Trimming pared 1 base from V and 2 bases from J, leaving 12 bases between. The CDR3 DNA reads TGTGCCAGTAGTATAGTTGCTAGCATCGCCTACAATGAGCAGTTCTTC. This codes for CASSIVASIAYNEQFF.

The chain carries TRBV19 and TRBJ2-1, with 9 bases that match TRBD2. The CDR3 length is 17 residues. Germline CDR1 is LNHDA and CDR2 is SQIVND (reference sequence). Trimming at V came to 1 base and at J to 7 bases, leaving 11 bases not matched to a gene. The CDR3 region has the DNA TGTGCCAGTAGTATAGTAGGCGGGAGGGCCGGGGGGAATGAGCAGTTCTTC. Translation gives CASSIVGGRAGGNEQFF.

This clone has only one observation. The chain recombines TRBV27 with TRBJ1-5; 7 nucleotides agree with TRBD1. CDR1 MNHEY and CDR2 SMNVEV come from the germline V gene (reference sequence). The CDR3 is 16 amino acids. V was clipped by 5 bases and J by 0 bases; unmatched bases: 7. The CDR3 reads CASSKDRAISNQPQHF. For the CDR3, the DNA is TGTGCCAGCAGTAAAGACAGGGCTATTAGCAATCAGCCCCAGCATTTT.

V and J are TRBV5-4 and TRBJ1-2; 9 bases map to TRBD1. V dropped 2 bases and J dropped 0; count of bases not matched to a gene: 8. Germline values: CDR1 SGHNT, CDR2 YYREEE (reference sequence). This CDR3 has 17 residues. CDR3 amino acids: CASSFPGQGLANYGYTF. For the CDR3, the DNA is TGTGCCAGCAGCTTCCCGGGACAGGGCCTAGCTAACTATGGCTACACCTTC.

The gene calls are TRBV28 and TRBJ1-2; 7 nucleotides agree with TRBD1. Trimming took 4 bases from V and 13 from J; bases not matched to a gene: 9. The CDR3 is made up of 12 amino acids. Germline V gives CDR1 MDHEN, CDR2 SYDVKM. CDR3 amino acids: CASSSGTVPGTF. The CDR3 DNA is TGTGCCAGCAGTTCCGGGACAGTCCCGGGCACCTTC.

A few counts support this clone. The genes are TRBV7-8 and TRBJ2-1, with a possible D match to TRBD1 (5 bases). Germline values: CDR1 SGHVS, CDR2 FQNEAQ. The CDR3 loop spans 14 amino acids. Trimming stripped 0 bases from V and 4 bases from J, with 7 bases between. The CDR3 loop reads CASSLARQYNEQFF. The CDR3 bases are TGTGCCAGCAGCTTAGCGCGACAGTACAATGAGCAGTTCTTC. Full variable domain (missing parts from reference TRBV7-8 and TRBJ2-1): GAGVSQSPRYKVAKRGQDVALRCDPISGHVSLFWYQQALGQGPEFLTYFQNEAQLDKSGLPSDRFFAERPEGSVSTLKIQRTQQEDSAVYLCASSLARQYNEQFFGPGTRLTVL.

Here the CDR3 DNA reads TGCAGCGTTGCCTCTGGGGGGACCCTGCGAGAGCAGTACTTC. This translates into CSVASGGTLREQYF. The chain joins TRBV29-1 to TRBJ2-7; TRBD2 might be the D (6 bases). The germline CDR1 and CDR2 sequences are SQVTM and ANQGSEA. CDR3 length: 14 residues. Trimming cost V 4 bases and J 7 bases, with 20 bases left between them.

On this clone: The sample contains more than one DNA sequence encoding this CDR3. Here the CDR3 reads CASSSDRGDEKLFF. CDR3 nucleotides: TGTGCCAGCAGCTCAGACAGGGGGGATGAAAAACTGTTTTTT. The chain combines TRBV7-2 with TRBJ1-4; 9 bases fit TRBD1. Germline V gene lookup returns CDR1 SGHTA and CDR2 FQGNSA. CDR3 size: 14 residues. J was trimmed by 6 bases and V by 4 bases; bases with no gene match: 3.

The chain employs TRBV28 and TRBJ1-1; D might be TRBD1 (6 bases). The CDR3 runs to 16 residues. V shed 2 bases and J shed 5 bases, with 18 bases lying between them. The germline V gene has CDR1 MDHEN and CDR2 SYDVKM. DNA of the CDR3: TGTGCCAGCAGTTTAGTCACCCCAGGGGCCCCAACTGAAGCTTTCTTT. Translating gives CASSLVTPGAPTEAFF.